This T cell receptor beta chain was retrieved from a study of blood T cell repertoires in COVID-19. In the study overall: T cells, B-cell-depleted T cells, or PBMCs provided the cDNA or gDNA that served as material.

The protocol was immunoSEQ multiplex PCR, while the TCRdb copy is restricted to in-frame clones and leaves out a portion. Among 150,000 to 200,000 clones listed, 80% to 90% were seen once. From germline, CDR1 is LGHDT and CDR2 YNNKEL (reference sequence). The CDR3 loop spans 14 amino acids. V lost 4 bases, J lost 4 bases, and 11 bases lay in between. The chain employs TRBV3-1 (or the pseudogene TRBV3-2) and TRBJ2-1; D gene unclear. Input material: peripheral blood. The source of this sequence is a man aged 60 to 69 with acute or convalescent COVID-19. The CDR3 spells CASSRSPTYNEQFF. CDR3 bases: TGTGCCAGCAGCCGGAGCCCAACTTACAATGAGCAGTTCTTC.